Following are 18 T cell receptor beta chains from one sample sequenced in a study of blood T cell repertoires in COVID-19. TCRdb's table, derived via immunoSEQ multiplex PCR, lists solely in-frame clones and lacks some. Here the sample spans roughly 40,000 clones, approximately 91% being singletons. Sequenced input: peripheral blood. The receptors here all came from a human donor in a cohort sampled during active COVID-19.

V and J are TRBV28 and TRBJ1-2; 10 bases agree with TRBD1. This CDR3 is 13 amino acids long. The V segment lost 6 bases and the J segment 4 bases; nucleotides outside the gene matches: 2. Germline CDR1 is MDHEN and CDR2 is SYDVKM. The CDR3 DNA reads as TGTGCCAGCAGGAGGACAGGGGGCTATGGCTACACCTTC. Translated, it gives CASRRTGGYGYTF.

V is TRBV5-1 and J is TRBJ2-5; perhaps TRBD1 as D (6 bases). Germline lookup yields CDR1 SGHRS and CDR2 YFSETQ. V lost 5 bases to trimming and J lost 4 bases, with 9 bases between them. CDR3 length: 12 residues. Here the CDR3 DNA reads TGCGCCAGCAGTACAGGGAGAGAGACCCAGTACTTC. Encoded protein: CASSTGRETQYF.

This clone turned up a few times. This chain joins TRBV4-1 and TRBJ2-7; TRBD1 is a possible D gene (5 bases). Germline V gene sequence: CDR1 MGHRA, CDR2 YSYEKL. The CDR3 is 15 residues long. V shed 1 base and J shed 3 bases, with 13 bases lying between them. In nucleotides, the CDR3 is TGCGCCAGCAGCCAAGTCGAAGGGGCGAACTACGAGCAGTACTTC. Translation: CASSQVEGANYEQYF.

V is TRBV7-8 and J is TRBJ1-1; no clear D gene. This CDR3 has 11 residues. Germline assignment: CDR1 SGHVS and CDR2 FQNEAQ. V lost 4 bases to trimming and J lost 14 bases, with 14 bases between them. CDR3 protein: CASSSTILRFF. CDR3 sequence (DNA): TGTGCCAGCAGCTCAACCATACTTCGGTTCTTT. The variable domain in full, completed from reference TRBV7-8 and TRBJ1-1, reads GAGVSQSPRYKVAKRGQDVALRCDPISGHVSLFWYQQALGQGPEFLTYFQNEAQLDKSGLPSDRFFAERPEGSVSTLKIQRTQQEDSAVYLCASSSTILRFFGQGTRLTVV.

This clone was recorded only once. The chain uses TRBV27 and TRBJ1-1; D is undetermined. CDR1 and CDR2 (germline): MNHEY, SMNVEV (reference sequence). The CDR3 is made up of 16 amino acids. V was shortened by 0 bases and J by 1 base, with 12 bases between the two germline ends. CDR3 residues: CASSLSSGRRNTEAFF. As DNA, the CDR3 is TGTGCCAGCAGTTTATCGAGCGGGAGACGGAACACTGAAGCTTTCTTT.

The chain has TRBV5-1 and TRBJ2-7; TRBD1 matches 8 bases. The CDR3 extends over 14 amino acids. V was clipped by 3 bases and J by 0 bases; unmatched bases: 2. Germline CDR1 and CDR2: SGHRS and YFSETQ. CDR3 sequence (DNA): TGCGCCAGCAGCTCAGGACAGGGCTCCTACGAGCAGTACTTC. Protein product: CASSSGQGSYEQYF.

V usage is TRBV7-2 and J usage is TRBJ2-1, with 7 positions matching TRBD2. Germline V gene sequence: CDR1 SGHTA, CDR2 FQGNSA. V was pared by 4 bases and J by 8 bases, with 11 bases of the junction left unmatched. The CDR3 has 15 residues. Here the CDR3 DNA reads TGTGCCAGCAGCTCCCTGCCCCGCGGGGGTGATGAGCAGTTCTTC. This gives the protein CASSSLPRGGDEQFF.

V and J are TRBV11-2 and TRBJ1-2, with D perhaps matching TRBD1 (5 bases). This CDR3 comprises 13 residues. Between the trimmed V and J ends, which lost 1 base and 7 bases, there was a span of 10 bases. Germline V CDR1 and CDR2: SGHAT, FQNNGV. The CDR3 DNA follows: TGTGCCAGCAGCTTAGGATTGGGGGGTGGCTACACCTTC. Translated, it gives CASSLGLGGGYTF.

The chain joins TRBV4-2 to TRBJ1-5; 10 nucleotides align to TRBD1. CDR1 LGHNA and CDR2 YNFKEQ come from the germline V gene. Germline trimming cut 1 base from V and 7 bases from J; bases unmatched to any gene: 10. CDR3 size: 17 residues. The CDR3 reads CASSQAPGQGKVQPQHF. The DNA of the CDR3 is TGTGCCAGCAGCCAAGCGCCGGGACAGGGGAAGGTCCAGCCCCAGCATTTT.

The V gene is TRBV24-1, the J gene TRBJ2-5, with TRBD1 identical over 11 bases. Losses at the gene ends were 4 bases for V and 2 bases for J; bases not matched to a gene: 2. Germline assignment: CDR1 KGHDR and CDR2 SFDVKD. CDR3 size: 15 residues. The CDR3 region is CATSDRDRGQETQYF. The CDR3 DNA reads TGTGCCACCAGTGACCGGGACAGGGGGCAAGAGACCCAGTACTTC.

V is TRBV28 and J is TRBJ1-5; D gene uncertain. The CDR3 has 14 residues. V was clipped by 1 base and J by 7 bases, with 11 bases between them. CDR1 MDHEN and CDR2 SYDVKM come from the germline V gene. CDR3 in amino acids: CASSLSPFSQPQHF. The CDR3 nucleotides are TGTGCCAGCAGTTTATCCCCCTTTAGCCAGCCCCAGCATTTT.

The V gene is TRBV12-3 or TRBV12-4, the J gene TRBJ1-6, with D hard to call. The V end was cut by 3 bases, the J end by 10 bases, with 7 bases between. The CDR3 sequence is 12 residues long. The CDR3 region is CASSFSVSPLHF. CDR3 nucleotides: TGTGCCAGCAGTTTCTCAGTATCACCCCTCCACTTT.

The chain has TRBV6-2 or TRBV6-3 and TRBJ1-6, with D possibly matching TRBD1 (5 bases). CDR3 size: 14 residues. Trimming cost V 8 bases and J 10 bases, with 18 bases left between them. Germline lookup yields CDR1 MNHEY and CDR2 SVGEGT. In DNA, the CDR3 is TGTGCCAGCTGCCCCGGGGAGGGGTCATCACCCCTCCACTTT. Translating gives CASCPGEGSSPLHF.

This rearrangement joins TRBV4-2 to TRBJ2-3, with 7 bases lining up with TRBD2. V shed 6 bases, J shed 2 bases, and the junction held 17 bases outside the gene matches. CDR3 size: 18 residues. CDR1 LGHNA and CDR2 YNFKEQ come from the germline V gene. CDR3 residues: CASSPFPGGLPDTDTQYF. The DNA of the CDR3 is TGTGCCAGCAGTCCCTTTCCGGGGGGTTTACCGGACACAGATACGCAGTATTTT.

This sequence joins TRBV2 and TRBJ2-2, with a possible D match to TRBD1 (6 bases). Germline-derived CDR1 and CDR2 are SNHLY and FYNNEI. Trimming stripped 3 bases from V and 2 bases from J, with 10 bases between. The CDR3 length is 15 residues. CDR3 sequence (DNA): TGTGCCAGCAGTGAGGGGACACTTAACACCGGGGAGCTGTTTTTT. This codes for CASSEGTLNTGELFF.

The rearrangement joins TRBV19 to TRBJ2-3, with a possible D match to TRBD2 (7 bases). Trimming removed 2 bases at V and 7 bases at J, with 10 bases between. The germline CDR1 and CDR2 sequences are LNHDA and SQIVND (reference sequence). This CDR3 is 13 amino acids long. The CDR3 DNA reads as TGTGCCAGTAGTATACGGGGGGACAATACGCAGTATTTT. The encoded protein is CASSIRGDNTQYF.

The V and J genes are TRBV7-9 and TRBJ1-2; a weak D match, TRBD1 (5 bases). Germline V lookup: CDR1 SEHNR, CDR2 FQNEAQ (reference sequence). Trimming took off 3 bases at V and 0 bases at J, with 8 bases between the two ends. The CDR3 contains 14 residues. For the CDR3, the DNA is TGTGCCAGCAGCTTGACAGAACCTAACTATGGCTACACCTTC. It specifies CASSLTEPNYGYTF.

The V and J genes are TRBV10-3 and TRBJ1-1; 9 nucleotides match TRBD1. The CDR3 consists of 12 residues. Trimming at V came to 10 bases and at J to 4 bases, leaving 4 bases not matched to a gene. The germline CDR1 and CDR2 sequences are ENHRY and SYGVKD. The CDR3 here is CATSDRGTEAFF. The CDR3 DNA reads as TGTGCCACCTCGGACAGGGGCACTGAAGCTTTCTTT.